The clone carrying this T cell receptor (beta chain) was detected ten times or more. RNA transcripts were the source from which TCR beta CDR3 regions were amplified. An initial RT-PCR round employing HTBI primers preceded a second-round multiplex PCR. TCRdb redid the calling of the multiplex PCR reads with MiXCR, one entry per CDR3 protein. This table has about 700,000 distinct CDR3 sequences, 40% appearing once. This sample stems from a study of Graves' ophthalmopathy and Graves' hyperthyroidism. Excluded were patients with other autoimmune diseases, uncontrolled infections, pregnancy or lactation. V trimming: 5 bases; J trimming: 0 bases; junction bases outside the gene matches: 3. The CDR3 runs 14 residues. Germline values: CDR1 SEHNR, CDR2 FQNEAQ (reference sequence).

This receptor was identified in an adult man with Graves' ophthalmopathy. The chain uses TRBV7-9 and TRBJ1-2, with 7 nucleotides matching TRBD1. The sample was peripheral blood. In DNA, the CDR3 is TGTGCCAGCAGCGGCGGGACAGCTAACTATGGCTACACCTTC. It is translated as CASSGGTANYGYTF.